The clone carrying this TCR beta chain was seen repeatedly, ten times or more. Its antigen is unidentified. V lost 3 bases and J lost 8, with 16 bases in between. This CDR3 region has 14 residues. CDR1 and CDR2 from the germline V gene are LNHDA and SQIVND (reference sequence). Only in-frame clones appear in the TCRdb table, and some are missing; sequencing was by immunoSEQ multiplex PCR. Singletons are absent from the sample, which has tens of thousands of clones. This entry belongs to a study of T cells after posttransplantation cyclophosphamide. Study-level results: TRB overlap between skin or GI tissue T cells and blood was limited. Donor-recipient repertoire similarity was low at 1-2 months, rising over year one. Recipient CMV seropositivity and CMV reactivation strongly tracked TRB clonality.

The sequenced material came from PBMCs. The sequence was obtained from a man aged 50-59 years in good health, CMV-negative, and a related stem cell transplant donor. The chain employs TRBV19 and TRBJ1-2; perhaps TRBD1 as D (5 bases). CDR3 loop: CASSIGRQGGGYTF. The CDR3, as DNA: TGTGCCAGTAGTATCGGTCGGCAGGGTGGAGGCTACACCTTC.